This T cell receptor (beta chain) is drawn from a study of T cell responses to AZD1222 COVID-19 vaccine. The CDR3 is made up of 12 amino acids. Trimming removed 2 bases at V and 5 bases at J, with 5 bases between. CDR1 and CDR2 from the germline V gene are MNHEY and SVGEGT. Method: immunoSEQ multiplex PCR; TCRdb's copy keeps in-frame clones and lacks some. Counted here are 20,000 or so clones, around 82% occurring once; the ten biggest clones make up roughly 15%. The V and J genes are TRBV6-2 or TRBV6-3 and TRBJ2-3, with D unresolved. The sequenced sample was peripheral blood, obtained 28 days after the second AZD1222 dose. This TCR came from an adult who received the AZD1222 COVID-19 vaccine. DNA for the CDR3: TGTGCCAGCAGTTACGGTCTAGATACGCAGTATTTT. Translated, it gives CASSYGLDTQYF.